This is a list of T cell receptor beta chains from one sample in a study of brain T cells in children with intractable seizures. Libraries were prepared by immunoSEQ multiplex PCR; TCRdb keeps only in-frame clonotypes and omits some of them. Of tens of thousands of clones listed, about 92% were seen once; the top ten hold approximately 1.5%. The material sequenced was peripheral blood, taken at surgery. These receptors originate from a boy in the first two years of life with tuberous sclerosis and intractable seizures. The CDR3 runs from the conserved cysteine through the conserved F or W. A D gene is named only where the DNA matches it firmly. Not all rows give a size; the values are once, few, many and, for expanded clones, a class.

>few|TRBJ2-7|TRBV27|TRBD2
CASSLSSGSSYEQYF
TGTGCCAGCAGTTTATCTAGCGGGAGCTCCTACGAGCAGTACTTC
>-|TRBJ2-7|TRBV5-6|-
CASSLGRTNPYEQYF
TGTGCCAGCAGCTTGGGTAGGACGAACCCCTACGAGCAGTACTTC
>once|TRBJ1-5|TRBV6-5|-
CASSLSPWGNQPQHF
TGTGCCAGCAGCCTTTCTCCCTGGGGCAATCAGCCCCAGCATTTT
>-|TRBJ1-1|TRBV2|-
CARDFGTGRLNTEAFF
TGTGCCAGAGACTTCGGGACGGGTCGACTGAACACTGAAGCTTTCTTT
>-|TRBJ2-5|TRBV5-1|TRBD2
CASSLESGRQETQYF
TGCGCCAGCAGCTTAGAAAGCGGGAGGCAAGAGACCCAGTACTTC
>-|TRBJ1-2|TRBV5-6|-
CASSLASSYGYTF
TGTGCCAGCAGCTTGGCTAGTTCCTATGGCTACACCTTC
>-|TRBJ2-7|TRBV19|-
CASSTGPSYEQYF
TGTGCCAGTAGTACCGGGCCGAGCTACGAGCAGTACTTC
>-|TRBJ2-2|TRBV7-9|TRBD2
CASETRTSGARTGELFF
TGTGCCAGCGAAACCCGGACTAGCGGGGCGAGGACCGGGGAGCTGTTTTTT
>-|TRBJ2-1|TRBV28|-
CASTDTPNYNEQFF
TGTGCCAGCACTGACACGCCGAACTACAATGAGCAGTTCTTC
>-|TRBJ2-3|TRBV5-1|-
CASSPRQASTDTQYF
TGCGCCAGCAGCCCTCGACAGGCTAGCACAGATACGCAGTATTTT
>-|TRBJ2-7|TRBV6-5|TRBD1
CASSSGQGYEQYF
TGTGCCAGCAGCAGCGGACAGGGCTACGAGCAGTACTTC
>-|TRBJ2-3|TRBV6-5|TRBD2
CASSTSGRAADTQYF
TGTGCCAGCAGTACTAGCGGGAGGGCGGCAGATACGCAGTATTTT
>-|TRBJ1-1|TRBV5-8|-
CASRDEGLAFF
TGTGCCAGCAGGGACGAGGGCTTGGCTTTCTTT
>-|TRBJ2-5|TRBV21-1|-
CASSKQEETQYF
TGTGCCAGCAGCAAACAGGAAGAGACCCAGTACTTC
>-|TRBJ2-2|TRBV15|-
CATSSPGAGELFF
TGTGCCACCAGCAGCCCAGGGGCCGGGGAGCTGTTTTTT
>-|TRBJ2-7|TRBV7-2|TRBD1
CASSPPQDRGIGEQYF
TGTGCCAGCAGCCCGCCTCAGGACAGGGGGATTGGTGAGCAGTACTTC
>-|TRBJ1-3|TRBV6-1|TRBD1
CASSATTGASGNTIYF
TGTGCCAGCAGTGCTACTACAGGGGCCTCTGGAAACACCATATATTTT
>-|TRBJ2-5|TRBV6-5|-
CASSTFPPGKETQYF
TGTGCCAGCAGCACCTTTCCCCCGGGAAAAGAGACCCAGTACTTC
>-|TRBJ2-7|TRBV11-3|-
CASSLRRAYEQYF
TGTGCCAGCAGCTTAAGAAGGGCCTACGAGCAGTACTTC
>-|TRBJ2-3|TRBV15|TRBD2
CATSKSTSGRYFTSTDTQYF
TGTGCCACCAGCAAATCTACTAGCGGGAGGTATTTTACTAGCACAGATACGCAGTATTTT
>-|TRBJ1-2|TRBV6-1|-
CASSEGRFRGYGYTF
TGTGCCAGCAGTGAAGGTCGGTTCAGGGGCTATGGCTACACCTTC
>-|TRBJ2-7|TRBV12-3/TRBV12-4|TRBD2
CASSWGGAYEQYF
TGTGCCAGCAGTTGGGGGGGGGCCTACGAGCAGTACTTC
>-|TRBJ1-3|TRBV25-1|-
CATRQDSRVGNTIYF
TGTGCCACCAGACAGGACTCGAGGGTGGGAAACACCATATATTTT
>-|TRBJ2-7|TRBV9|TRBD2
CASSPHPRTSGMGEQYF
TGTGCCAGCAGCCCCCACCCCCGGACTAGCGGGATGGGGGAGCAGTACTTC
>-|TRBJ1-1|TRBV4-1|-
CASSRRVAFDTEAFF
TGCGCCAGCAGCCGCCGTGTGGCATTCGACACTGAAGCTTTCTTT
>-|TRBJ1-2|TRBV19|TRBD1
CATRRDRDYGYTF
TGTGCCACCCGCCGGGACAGGGACTATGGCTACACCTTC
>-|TRBJ1-1|TRBV6-5|-
CASSTQPNTEAFF
TGTGCCAGCAGCACACAGCCGAACACTGAAGCTTTCTTT
>-|TRBJ2-7|TRBV6-2/TRBV6-3|-
CASSLYGGSKYEQYF
TGTGCCAGCAGTTTATATGGAGGGAGTAAATACGAGCAGTACTTC